This note documents a single T cell receptor beta chain sequence. The data originate from a study of beta chain features in type 1 diabetes. Study overall: Patient and healthy donor groups were alike in age, gender and cell yields.

What was sequenced were expressed TCRB transcripts, since all of the isolated RNA had been reverse transcribed. The assay was immunoSEQ multiplex PCR, and TCRdb's table has in-frame clones only and misses some. The data show roughly 150,000 clones, 11% seen once. Source material: central memory CD4+ T cells from blood. The receptor's source is a man between 18 and 35 years old in good health.

CDR3 amino acids: CASVQGTSGRAESTDTQYF. The CDR3, as DNA: TGTGCCAGCGTCCAAGGAACTAGCGGGAGGGCCGAAAGCACAGATACGCAGTATTTT. The gene calls are TRBV14 and TRBJ2-3; TRBD2 matches 13 bases. The V gene's germline CDR1 is SGHDN and CDR2 FVKESK. The CDR3 has 19 residues. J gave up 0 bases and V 8 bases, and 14 bases lay outside the gene matches.